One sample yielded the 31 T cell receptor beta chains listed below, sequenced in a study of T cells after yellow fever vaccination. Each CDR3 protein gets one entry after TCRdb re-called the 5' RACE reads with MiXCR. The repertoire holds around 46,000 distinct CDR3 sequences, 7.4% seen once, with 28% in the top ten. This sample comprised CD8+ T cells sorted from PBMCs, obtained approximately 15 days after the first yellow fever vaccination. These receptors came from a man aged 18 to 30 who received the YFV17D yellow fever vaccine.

CDR3 amino acids: CASSIYGGGQAYNEQFF. CDR3 nucleotide sequence: TGTGCCAGCAGCATTTATGGGGGGGGCCAGGCTTACAATGAGCAGTTCTTC. This chain links TRBV7-9 with TRBJ2-1; D might be TRBD2 (7 bases). Trimming removed 5 bases from V and 4 bases from J, with 21 bases in between. The germline V gene encodes CDR1 SEHNR and CDR2 FQNEAQ (reference sequence). The CDR3 totals 17 residues.

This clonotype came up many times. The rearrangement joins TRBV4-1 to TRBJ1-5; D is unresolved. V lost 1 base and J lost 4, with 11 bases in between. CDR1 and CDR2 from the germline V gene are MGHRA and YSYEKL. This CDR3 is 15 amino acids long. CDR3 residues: CASSQVADENQPQHF. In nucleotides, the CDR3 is TGCGCCAGCAGCCAAGTAGCGGACGAAAATCAGCCCCAGCATTTT.

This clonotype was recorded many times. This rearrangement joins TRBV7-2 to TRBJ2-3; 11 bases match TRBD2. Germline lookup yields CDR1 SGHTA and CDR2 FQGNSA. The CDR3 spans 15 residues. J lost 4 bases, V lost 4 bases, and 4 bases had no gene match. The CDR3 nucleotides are TGTGCCAGCAGCTCGGGACTAGCGGTCCCAGATACGCAGTATTTT. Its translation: CASSSGLAVPDTQYF.

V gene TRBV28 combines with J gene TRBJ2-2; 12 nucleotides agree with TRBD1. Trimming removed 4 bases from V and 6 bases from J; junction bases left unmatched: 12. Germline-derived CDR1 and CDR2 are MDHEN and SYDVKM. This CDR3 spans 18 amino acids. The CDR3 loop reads CASSSHRDRGPEPGELFF. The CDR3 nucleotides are TGTGCCAGCAGTTCCCACCGGGACAGGGGGCCTGAACCCGGGGAGCTGTTTTTT. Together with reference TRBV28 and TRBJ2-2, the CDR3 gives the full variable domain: DVKVTQSSRYLVKRTGEKVFLECVQDMDHENMFWYRQDPGLGLRLIYFSYDVKMKEKGDIPEGYSVSREKKERFSLILESASTNQTSMYLCASSSHRDRGPEPGELFFGEGSRLTVL.

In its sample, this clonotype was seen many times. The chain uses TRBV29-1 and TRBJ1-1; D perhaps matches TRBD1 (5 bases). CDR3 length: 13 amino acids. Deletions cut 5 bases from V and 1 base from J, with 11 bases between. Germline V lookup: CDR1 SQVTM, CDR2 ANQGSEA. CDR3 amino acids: CSVSPGRNTEAFF. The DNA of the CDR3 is TGCAGCGTTTCCCCAGGGAGGAACACTGAAGCTTTCTTT.

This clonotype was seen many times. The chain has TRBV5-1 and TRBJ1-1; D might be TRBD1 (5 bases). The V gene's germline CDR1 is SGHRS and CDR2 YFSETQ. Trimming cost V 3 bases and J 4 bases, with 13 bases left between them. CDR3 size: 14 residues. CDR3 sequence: CASSSRVSGTEAFF. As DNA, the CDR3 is TGCGCCAGCAGCTCCAGGGTTTCGGGCACTGAAGCTTTCTTT.

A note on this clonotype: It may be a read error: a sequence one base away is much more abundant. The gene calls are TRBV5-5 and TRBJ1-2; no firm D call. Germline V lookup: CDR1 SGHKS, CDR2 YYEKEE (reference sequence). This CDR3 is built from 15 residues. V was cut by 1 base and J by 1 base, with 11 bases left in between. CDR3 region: CASSLSELHNYGYTF. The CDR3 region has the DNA TGTGCCAGCAGCTTGTCGGAATTACATAACTATGGCTACACCTTC. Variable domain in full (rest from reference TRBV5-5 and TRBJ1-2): DAGVTQSPTHLIKTRGQQVTLRCSPISGHKSVSWYQQVLGQGPQFIFQYYEKEERGRGNFPDRFSARQFPNYSSELNVNALLLGDSALYLCASSLSELHNYGYTFGSGTRLTVV.

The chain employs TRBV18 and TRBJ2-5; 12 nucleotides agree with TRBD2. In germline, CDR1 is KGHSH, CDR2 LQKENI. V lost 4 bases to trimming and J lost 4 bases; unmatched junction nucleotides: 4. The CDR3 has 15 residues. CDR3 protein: CASSLGLAGTETQYF. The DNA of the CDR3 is TGTGCCAGCTCACTCGGACTAGCGGGGACAGAGACCCAGTACTTC.

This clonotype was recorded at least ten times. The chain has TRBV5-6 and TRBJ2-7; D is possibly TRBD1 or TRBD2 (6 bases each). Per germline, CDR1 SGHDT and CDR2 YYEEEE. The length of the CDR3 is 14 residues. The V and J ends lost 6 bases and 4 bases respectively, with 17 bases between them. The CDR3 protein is CASTNGWGAYEQYF. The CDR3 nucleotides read TGTGCCAGCACCAATGGATGGGGGGCTTACGAGCAGTACTTC.

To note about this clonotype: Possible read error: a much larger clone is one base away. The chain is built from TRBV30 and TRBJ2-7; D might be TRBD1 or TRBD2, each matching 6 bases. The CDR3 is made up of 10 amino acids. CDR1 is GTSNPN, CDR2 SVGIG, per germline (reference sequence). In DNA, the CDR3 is TGTACCGGAGGGGGGCCCGAGCAGTACTTC. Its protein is CTGGGPEQYF.

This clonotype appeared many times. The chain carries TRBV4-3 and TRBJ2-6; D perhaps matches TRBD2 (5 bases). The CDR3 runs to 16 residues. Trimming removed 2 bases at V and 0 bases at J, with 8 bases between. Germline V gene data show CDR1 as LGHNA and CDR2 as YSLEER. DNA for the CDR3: TGCGCCAGCAGCCAACCCGAGGGCTCTGGGGCCAACGTCCTGACTTTC. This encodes CASSQPEGSGANVLTF.

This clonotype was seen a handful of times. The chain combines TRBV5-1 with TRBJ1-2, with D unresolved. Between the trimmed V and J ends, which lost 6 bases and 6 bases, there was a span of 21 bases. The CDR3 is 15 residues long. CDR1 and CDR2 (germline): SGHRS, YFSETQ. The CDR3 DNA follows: TGCGCCAGCACCCCGACCAGACATGGGGTCCATGGCTACACCTTC. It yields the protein CASTPTRHGVHGYTF. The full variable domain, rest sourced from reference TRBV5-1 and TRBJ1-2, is KAGVTQTPRYLIKTRGQQVTLSCSPISGHRSVSWYQQTPGQGLQFLFEYFSETQRNKGNFPGRFSGRQFSNSRSEMNVSTLELGDSALYLCASTPTRHGVHGYTFGSGTRLTVV.

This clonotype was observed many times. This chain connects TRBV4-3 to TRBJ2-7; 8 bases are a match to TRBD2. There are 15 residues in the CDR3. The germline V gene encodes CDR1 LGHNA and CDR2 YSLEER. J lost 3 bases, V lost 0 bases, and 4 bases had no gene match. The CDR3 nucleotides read TGCGCCAGCAGCCAAGAACGGGGGGGATTCTACGAGCAGTACGTC. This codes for CASSQERGGFYEQYV.

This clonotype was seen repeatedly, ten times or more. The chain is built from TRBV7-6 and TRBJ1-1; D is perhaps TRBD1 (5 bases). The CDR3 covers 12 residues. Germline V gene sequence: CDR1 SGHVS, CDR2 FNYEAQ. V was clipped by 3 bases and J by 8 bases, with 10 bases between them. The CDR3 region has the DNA TGTGCCAGCAGCTTGGGGCAGGGAGAAGCTTTCTTT. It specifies CASSLGQGEAFF.

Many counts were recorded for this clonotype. The CDR3 spells CASSSTSGGTDTQYF. For the CDR3, the DNA is TGTGCCAGCAGCTCGACTAGCGGGGGGACAGATACGCAGTATTTT. The chain carries TRBV27 and TRBJ2-3, with TRBD2 identical over 13 bases. The CDR3 runs 15 residues. Germline CDR1 is MNHEY and CDR2 is SMNVEV (reference sequence). V dropped 6 bases and J dropped 3; count of bases not matched to a gene: 3.

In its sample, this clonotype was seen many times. The CDR3 nucleotides read TGTGCCAGCAGAGGGGGGGGATCTGGTGGCTACACCTTC. Amino acids: CASRGGGSGGYTF. This chain uses TRBV6-6 with TRBJ1-2; weak D call: TRBD1 (6 bases). V was clipped by 6 bases and J by 7 bases, with 15 bases between them. Per the germline V gene, CDR1 is MNHNY and CDR2 is SVGAGI (reference sequence). There are 13 residues in the CDR3.

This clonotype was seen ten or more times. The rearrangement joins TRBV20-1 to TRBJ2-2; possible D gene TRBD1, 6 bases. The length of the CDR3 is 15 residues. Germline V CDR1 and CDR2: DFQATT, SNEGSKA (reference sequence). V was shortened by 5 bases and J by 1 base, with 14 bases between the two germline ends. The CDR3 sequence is CSAPRTEQNTGELFF. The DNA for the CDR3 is TGCAGTGCTCCTAGGACAGAACAGAACACCGGGGAGCTGTTTTTT.

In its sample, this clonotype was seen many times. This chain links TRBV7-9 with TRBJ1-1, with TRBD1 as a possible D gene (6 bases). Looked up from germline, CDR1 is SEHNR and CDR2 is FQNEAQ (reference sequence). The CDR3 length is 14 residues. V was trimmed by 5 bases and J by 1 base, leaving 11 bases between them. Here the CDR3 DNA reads TGTGCCAGCAGCGAGCGGGGGCCGAACACTGAAGCTTTCTTT. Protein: CASSERGPNTEAFF.

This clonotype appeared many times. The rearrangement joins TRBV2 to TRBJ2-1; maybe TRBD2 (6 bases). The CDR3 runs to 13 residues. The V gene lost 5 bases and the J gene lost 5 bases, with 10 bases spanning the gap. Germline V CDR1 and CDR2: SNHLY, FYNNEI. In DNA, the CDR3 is TGTGCCAGCAGTCGACTAGTCCACAATGAGCAGTTCTTC. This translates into CASSRLVHNEQFF.

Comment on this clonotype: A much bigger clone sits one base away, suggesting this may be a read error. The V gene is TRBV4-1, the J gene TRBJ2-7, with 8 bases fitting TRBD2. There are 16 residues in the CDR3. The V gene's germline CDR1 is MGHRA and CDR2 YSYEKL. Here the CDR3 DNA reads TGCGACAGCAGCCCACCCGGGAGGGGGGGCCTATACGAGCAGTACTTC. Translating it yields CDSSPPGRGGLYEQYF.

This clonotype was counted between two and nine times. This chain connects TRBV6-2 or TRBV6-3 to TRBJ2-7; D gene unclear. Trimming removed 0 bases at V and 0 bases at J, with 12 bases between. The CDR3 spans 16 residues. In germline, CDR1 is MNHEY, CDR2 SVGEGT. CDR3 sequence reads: CASSYSKQERSYEQYV. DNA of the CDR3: TGTGCCAGCAGTTACTCGAAGCAGGAACGCTCCTACGAGCAGTACGTC.

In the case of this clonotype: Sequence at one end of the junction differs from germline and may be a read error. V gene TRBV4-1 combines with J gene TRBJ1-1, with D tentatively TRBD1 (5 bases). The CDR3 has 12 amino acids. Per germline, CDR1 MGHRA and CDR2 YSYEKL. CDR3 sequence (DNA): TGCGCGAGCAGCCAATGGGGCGGCGAGGCTTTCTTT. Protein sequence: CASSQWGGEAFF.

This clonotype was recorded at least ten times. CDR3 protein: CASSLIGGDAFF. The CDR3 DNA reads TGTGCCAGCAGCTTAATCGGGGGCGACGCTTTCTTT. The chain links TRBV7-2 to TRBJ1-1; D possibly corresponds to TRBD1 (6 bases). This CDR3 is built from 12 residues. The V gene's germline CDR1 is SGHTA and CDR2 FQGNSA. Trimming pared 2 bases from V and 11 bases from J, leaving 12 bases between. Drawing the rest from reference TRBV7-2 and TRBJ1-1, the complete variable domain is GAGVSQSPSNKVTEKGKDVELRCDPISGHTALYWYRQSLGQGLEFLIYFQGNSAPDKSGLPSDRFSAERTGGSVSTLTIQRTQQEDSAVYLCASSLIGGDAFFGQGTRLTVV.

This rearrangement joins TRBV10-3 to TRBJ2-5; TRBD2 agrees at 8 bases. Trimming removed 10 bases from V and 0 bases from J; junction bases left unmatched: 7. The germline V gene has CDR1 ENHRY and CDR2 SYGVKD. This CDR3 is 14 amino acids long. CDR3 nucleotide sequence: TGTGCCACCTGGGCGGGGGGATACCAAGAGACCCAGTACTTC. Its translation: CATWAGGYQETQYF.

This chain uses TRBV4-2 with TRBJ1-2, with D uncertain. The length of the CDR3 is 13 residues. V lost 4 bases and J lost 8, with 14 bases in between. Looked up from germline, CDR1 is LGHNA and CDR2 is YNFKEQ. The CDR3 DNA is TGTGCCAGCAGCCCCGGGCACCTCTGCGGCTACACCTTC. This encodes CASSPGHLCGYTF.

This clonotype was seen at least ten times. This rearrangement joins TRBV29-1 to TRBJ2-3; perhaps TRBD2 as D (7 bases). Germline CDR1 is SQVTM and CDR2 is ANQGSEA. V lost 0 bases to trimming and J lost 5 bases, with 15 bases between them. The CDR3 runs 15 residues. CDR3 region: CSVEDQRGGVDTQYF. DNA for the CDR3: TGCAGCGTTGAAGACCAGAGAGGGGGGGTAGATACGCAGTATTTT.

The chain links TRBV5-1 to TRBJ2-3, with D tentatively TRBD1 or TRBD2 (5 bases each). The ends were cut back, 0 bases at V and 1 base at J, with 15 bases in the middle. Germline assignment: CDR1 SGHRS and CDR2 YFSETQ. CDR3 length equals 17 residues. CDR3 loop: CASSLAVGVGGTDTQYF. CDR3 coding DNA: TGCGCCAGCAGCTTGGCCGTGGGGGTTGGGGGCACAGATACGCAGTATTTT.

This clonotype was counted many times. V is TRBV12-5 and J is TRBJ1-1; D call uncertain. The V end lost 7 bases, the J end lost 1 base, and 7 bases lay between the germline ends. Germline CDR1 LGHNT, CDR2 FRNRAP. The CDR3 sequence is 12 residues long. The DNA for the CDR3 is TGTGCTAGTGATGTGGGGAACACTGAAGCTTTCTTT. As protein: CASDVGNTEAFF.

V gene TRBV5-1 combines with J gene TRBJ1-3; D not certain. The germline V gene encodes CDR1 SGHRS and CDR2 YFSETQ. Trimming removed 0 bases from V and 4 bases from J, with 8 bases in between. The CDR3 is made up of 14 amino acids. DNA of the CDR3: TGCGCCAGCAGCTTGGATACGGCAGGAAACACCATATATTTT. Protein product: CASSLDTAGNTIYF. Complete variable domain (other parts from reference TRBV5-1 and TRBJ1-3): KAGVTQTPRYLIKTRGQQVTLSCSPISGHRSVSWYQQTPGQGLQFLFEYFSETQRNKGNFPGRFSGRQFSNSRSEMNVSTLELGDSALYLCASSLDTAGNTIYFGEGSWLTVV.

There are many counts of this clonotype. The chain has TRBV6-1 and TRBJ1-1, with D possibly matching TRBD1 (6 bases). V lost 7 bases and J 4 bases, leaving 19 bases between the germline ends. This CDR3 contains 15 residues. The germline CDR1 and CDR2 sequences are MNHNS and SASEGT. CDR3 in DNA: TGTGCCAGCACCACCATCGGGCAGGGGAGCACTGAAGCTTTCTTT. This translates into CASTTIGQGSTEAFF.

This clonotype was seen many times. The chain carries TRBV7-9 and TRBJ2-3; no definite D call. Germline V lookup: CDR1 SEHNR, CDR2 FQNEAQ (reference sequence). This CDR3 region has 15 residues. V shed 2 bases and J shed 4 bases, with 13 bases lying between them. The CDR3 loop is CASSLNPRESDTQYF. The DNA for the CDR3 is TGTGCCAGCAGCTTAAATCCTAGAGAGTCAGATACGCAGTATTTT.